One sample yielded the 27 T cell receptor beta chains listed below, sequenced in a study of technical replicates of blood from several donors. TCRdb's table, derived via immunoSEQ multiplex PCR, lists solely in-frame clones and lacks some. The sample carries 70,000 or so clones, approximately 90% recorded once. Sequencing input: T cells isolated from PBMCs. The receptors originated from a human donor in good health.

The V gene is TRBV2, the J gene TRBJ2-3, with D perhaps matching TRBD2 (5 bases). Deletions cut 8 bases from V and 3 bases from J, with 18 bases between. CDR3 length: 15 amino acids. Germline CDR1 is SNHLY and CDR2 is FYNNEI. In DNA form, the CDR3 reads TGTGCCAGCTGGACCGTTAGCGCCCGAACAGATACGCAGTATTTT. Translation: CASWTVSARTDTQYF.

The V call is TRBV27, the J call TRBJ2-7, with a weak D call TRBD2 (6 bases). CDR1 is MNHEY, CDR2 SMNVEV, per germline (reference sequence). V was clipped by 7 bases and J by 2 bases, with 15 bases between them. The CDR3 runs 14 residues. CDR3 in amino acids: CASMPSGYTYEQYF. The CDR3 nucleotides are TGTGCCAGCATGCCCAGCGGGTACACCTACGAGCAGTACTTC.

The chain carries TRBV5-1 and TRBJ2-4; D may be TRBD1 (6 bases). The CDR3 is 15 amino acids. Trimming removed 2 bases from V and 5 bases from J, with 14 bases in between. CDR1 SGHRS and CDR2 YFSETQ come from the germline V gene. The CDR3 region is CASSFPGDGENIQYF. DNA of the CDR3: TGCGCCAGCAGCTTCCCAGGGGACGGCGAAAACATTCAGTACTTC.

This chain uses TRBV19 with TRBJ1-5; D perhaps matches TRBD1 (6 bases). With 7 bases removed from V and 6 bases from J, the gap between germline ends came to 22 bases. This CDR3 has 16 amino acids. CDR1 and CDR2 from the germline V gene are LNHDA and SQIVND (reference sequence). This CDR3 reads CASNKGTGKRGQPQHF. CDR3 bases: TGTGCCAGTAACAAGGGAACAGGGAAGAGGGGTCAGCCCCAGCATTTT.

The V call is TRBV13, the J call TRBJ2-1; 7 nucleotides agree with TRBD2. This CDR3 contains 16 residues. Germline CDR1 is PRHDT and CDR2 is FYEKMQ (reference sequence). The J segment lost 5 bases and the V segment lost 4 bases, leaving 11 bases of the junction unmatched. CDR3 sequence reads: CASSSTTGTKDNEQFF. The CDR3 DNA sequence: TGTGCCAGCAGCTCGACCACCGGGACTAAAGACAATGAGCAGTTCTTC.

This rearrangement joins TRBV5-1 to TRBJ2-3, with a tentative D call TRBD2 (6 bases). V was shortened by 5 bases and J by 2 bases, with 6 bases between the two germline ends. Germline CDR1 and CDR2: SGHRS and YFSETQ. The CDR3 is 12 amino acids. In nucleotides, the CDR3 is TGCGCCAGCAGGCGGGACACAGATACGCAGTATTTT. Its protein product is CASRRDTDTQYF. The full variable domain, in which reference TRBV5-1 and TRBJ2-3 provide the parts outside the CDR3, is KAGVTQTPRYLIKTRGQQVTLSCSPISGHRSVSWYQQTPGQGLQFLFEYFSETQRNKGNFPGRFSGRQFSNSRSEMNVSTLELGDSALYLCASRRDTDTQYFGPGTRLTVL.

The J gene is TRBJ1-2, the V gene TRBV28; 9 positions agree with TRBD1. Germline-derived CDR1 and CDR2 are MDHEN and SYDVKM. Losses at the gene ends were 8 bases for V and 4 bases for J; bases not matched to a gene: 8. There are 14 residues in the CDR3. The CDR3 DNA follows: TGTGCCAGCCTCCCGGGACAGGGATCCTATGGCTACACCTTC. Protein: CASLPGQGSYGYTF.

V and J are TRBV19 and TRBJ2-7; TRBD1 agrees at 7 bases. The germline gives CDR1 LNHDA, CDR2 SQIVND (reference sequence). The length of the CDR3 is 15 residues. The V and J ends lost 9 bases and 6 bases, in that order; junction bases with no gene match: 17. CDR3 bases: TGTGCCAGCGATAACAGGGGACGCGGAGCTGGCGAGCAGTACTTC. Its translation: CASDNRGRGAGEQYF. Complete variable domain (other parts from reference TRBV19 and TRBJ2-7): DGGITQSPKYLFRKEGQNVTLSCEQNLNHDAMYWYRQDPGQGLRLIYYSQIVNDFQKGDIAEGYSVSREKKESFPLTVTSAQKNPTAFYLCASDNRGRGAGEQYFGPGTRLTVT.

The V gene is TRBV18, the J gene TRBJ2-7; 10 bases are shared with TRBD2. In germline, CDR1 is KGHSH, CDR2 LQKENI. CDR3 size: 15 residues. Losses at the gene ends were 2 bases for V and 5 bases for J; bases not matched to a gene: 6. The CDR3: CASSPGLAGVHEQYF. The DNA of the CDR3 is TGTGCCAGCTCACCAGGGCTAGCGGGAGTGCACGAGCAGTACTTC.

This clone appeared once. V is TRBV19 and J is TRBJ1-2; possibly TRBD1 for D (6 bases). V lost 7 bases and J lost 8, with 14 bases in between. CDR1 is LNHDA and CDR2 is SQIVND in the germline V gene (reference sequence). The CDR3 totals 12 residues. CDR3 region: CASIGGAAGYTF. The CDR3 nucleotides are TGTGCCAGTATAGGGGGGGCGGCGGGCTACACCTTC. The complete variable domain, with remaining parts taken from reference TRBV19 and TRBJ1-2, reads DGGITQSPKYLFRKEGQNVTLSCEQNLNHDAMYWYRQDPGQGLRLIYYSQIVNDFQKGDIAEGYSVSREKKESFPLTVTSAQKNPTAFYLCASIGGAAGYTFGSGTRLTVV.

CDR3 sequence reads: CASSSGPSGNTIYF. The CDR3 DNA reads TGTGCCAGCAGCTCAGGGCCCTCTGGAAACACCATATATTTT. The chain is built from TRBV7-2 and TRBJ1-3; D may be TRBD1 (5 bases). The CDR3 covers 14 residues. Between the trimmed V and J ends, which lost 4 bases and 0 bases, there was a span of 7 bases. Germline values: CDR1 SGHTA, CDR2 FQGNSA.

V is TRBV30 and J is TRBJ2-7; D is unresolved. The germline gives CDR1 GTSNPN, CDR2 SVGIG (reference sequence). Between the trimmed V and J ends, which lost 1 base and 6 bases, there was a span of 10 bases. The CDR3 consists of 12 residues. The CDR3 is CAWSEARLEQYF. The DNA for the CDR3 is TGTGCCTGGAGTGAGGCTAGACTCGAGCAGTACTTC.

CDR3 DNA: TGTGCCAGCAACTCAGGGGAACGTAATGAAAAACTGTTTTTT. This sequence encodes CASNSGERNEKLFF. The genes are TRBV7-2 and TRBJ1-4, with D possibly being TRBD1 (6 bases). Deletions cut 7 bases from V and 4 bases from J, with 13 bases between. Germline CDR1 reads SGHTA; CDR2 reads FQGNSA. The CDR3 runs to 14 residues.

The chain uses TRBV30 and TRBJ1-5; D perhaps matches TRBD1 (6 bases). The CDR3 has 21 residues. Germline-derived CDR1 and CDR2 are GTSNPN and SVGIG (reference sequence). Trimming removed 0 bases at V and 0 bases at J, with 27 bases between. The CDR3 sequence: CAWSVFVGQTFLPYSNQPQHF. DNA of the CDR3: TGTGCCTGGAGTGTATTCGTCGGACAGACCTTCCTTCCTTATAGCAATCAGCCCCAGCATTTT.

The V call is TRBV9, the J call TRBJ1-4, with TRBD1 matching 11 bases. This CDR3 is 17 amino acids long. Germline assignment: CDR1 SGDLS and CDR2 YYNGEE. V lost 0 bases to trimming and J lost 5 bases; unmatched junction nucleotides: 6. The DNA for the CDR3 is TGTGCCAGCAGCGTAGGGACAGGGGGCGTGGGGAATGAAAAACTGTTTTTT. This gives the protein CASSVGTGGVGNEKLFF.

The count of this clone is one. The V call is TRBV15, the J call TRBJ1-3; a weak D match, TRBD1 (6 bases). V lost 0 bases to trimming and J lost 0 bases, with 9 bases between them. Looked up from germline, CDR1 is LNHNV and CDR2 is YYDKDF (reference sequence). The CDR3 spans 16 residues. The CDR3 protein is CATSRDRGFSGNTIYF. The DNA for the CDR3 is TGTGCCACCAGCAGAGACAGGGGCTTCTCTGGAAACACCATATATTTT. The full variable domain, completed using reference TRBV15 and TRBJ1-3, is DAMVIQNPRYQVTQFGKPVTLSCSQTLNHNVMYWYQQKSSQAPKLLFHYYDKDFNNEADTPDNFQSRRPNTSFCFLDIRSPGLGDTAMYLCATSRDRGFSGNTIYFGEGSWLTVV.

This rearrangement joins TRBV27 to TRBJ1-2, with D possibly matching TRBD1 (5 bases). CDR3 length: 16 residues. V dropped 5 bases and J dropped 2 bases, with 18 bases sitting between them. Germline V gene data show CDR1 as MNHEY and CDR2 as SMNVEV (reference sequence). Here the CDR3 DNA reads TGTGCCAGCAGTAGTACAGCAGGGAATCGAAACTATGGCTACACCTTC. This gives the protein CASSSTAGNRNYGYTF.

The genes are TRBV7-2 and TRBJ1-3; D is unresolved. The CDR3 covers 14 residues. Germline V gives CDR1 SGHTA, CDR2 FQGNSA. V lost 7 bases and J lost 0, with 10 bases in between. CDR3 in amino acids: CASKAVNSGNTIYF. The CDR3 bases are TGTGCCAGCAAAGCGGTTAACTCTGGAAACACCATATATTTT.

The CDR3 sequence is CASSPGARTGNNQPQHF. The CDR3 nucleotides read TGTGCCAGCAGCCCAGGGGCAAGGACAGGGAACAATCAGCCCCAGCATTTT. The gene calls are TRBV21-1 and TRBJ1-5; no DNA check was done on the table's D call, TRBD1. TRBV21-1 is designated a pseudogene. This CDR3 has 17 residues.

This clone came up a few times. The V gene is TRBV15, the J gene TRBJ1-3, with D possibly matching TRBD1 (6 bases). Germline-derived CDR1 and CDR2 are LNHNV and YYDKDF (reference sequence). Trimming removed 0 bases at V and 4 bases at J, with 13 bases between. The CDR3 length is 16 residues. CDR3 sequence (DNA): TGTGCCACCAGCAGAGATCCAGGGGCGCCGGGAAACACCATATATTTT. It encodes CATSRDPGAPGNTIYF.

J is TRBJ1-3 and V is TRBV19, with D tentatively TRBD1 (5 bases). The CDR3 has 14 amino acids. Between the trimmed V and J ends, which lost 7 bases and 1 base, there was a span of 11 bases. Germline CDR1 LNHDA, CDR2 SQIVND (reference sequence). The CDR3 sequence: CASTPTGSGNTIYF. DNA for the CDR3: TGTGCCAGTACCCCAACAGGATCTGGAAACACCATATATTTT.

This clone is categorized as medium-sized. V usage is TRBV5-1 and J usage is TRBJ1-1; tentatively, D is TRBD1 (6 bases). The ends were cut back, 4 bases at V and 1 base at J, with 14 bases in the middle. The CDR3 extends over 15 amino acids. Germline values: CDR1 SGHRS, CDR2 YFSETQ. The CDR3 reads CASSPRTDRNTEAFF. The CDR3 nucleotides read TGCGCCAGCAGCCCAAGGACAGACCGGAACACTGAAGCTTTCTTT.

The chain is built from TRBV30 and TRBJ2-1; TRBD2 matches at 9 bases. CDR1 is GTSNPN, CDR2 SVGIG, per germline (reference sequence). The CDR3 contains 13 residues. After removal of 5 bases from V and 10 bases from J, the junction contained 9 bases not matched to a gene. The CDR3 DNA follows: TGTGCCTGGCAAGGACTAGCGAAAGACGAGCAGTTCTTC. Translated: CAWQGLAKDEQFF. Full variable domain (outside the CDR3, taken from reference TRBV30 and TRBJ2-1): SQTIHQWPATLVQPVGSPLSLECTVEGTSNPNLYWYRQAAGRGLQLLFYSVGIGQISSEVPQNLSASRPQDRQFILSSKKLLLSDSGFYLCAWQGLAKDEQFFGPGTRLTVL.

V usage is TRBV5-4 and J usage is TRBJ2-5; 10 nucleotides match TRBD1. Germline lookup yields CDR1 SGHNT and CDR2 YYREEE (reference sequence). The CDR3 has 15 residues. V gave up 4 bases and J gave up 5 bases; unmatched junction bases: 8. The chain's CDR3 is CASSVLPGQGETQYF. CDR3 nucleotides: TGTGCCAGCAGCGTCCTACCGGGACAGGGGGAGACCCAGTACTTC.

The chain is built from TRBV5-4 and TRBJ1-5; D might be TRBD1 (5 bases). The CDR3 sequence is 15 residues long. CDR1 SGHNT and CDR2 YYREEE come from the germline V gene (reference sequence). Trimming took 0 bases from V and 6 from J, leaving 13 bases between them. The DNA of the CDR3 is TGTGCCAGCAGCTTGGATAGGGGAGGTGGTCAGCCCCAGCATTTT. Amino acid sequence: CASSLDRGGGQPQHF.

The V gene is TRBV10-1, the J gene TRBJ2-3; maybe TRBD2 (5 bases). The CDR3 contains 15 residues. V was cut by 3 bases and J by 0 bases, with 10 bases left in between. From germline, CDR1 is WNHNN and CDR2 SYGVQD (reference sequence). The CDR3, as DNA: TGCGCCAGCAGTGACGGTTGGACTAGCACAGATACGCAGTATTTT. Protein: CASSDGWTSTDTQYF.

The chain links TRBV11-1 to TRBJ2-3; 7 positions match TRBD2. With V trimmed by 0 bases and J by 2 bases, 2 bases remained unmatched. Per the germline V gene, CDR1 is SGHAT and CDR2 is FQDESV (reference sequence). The CDR3 loop spans 15 amino acids. In nucleotides, the CDR3 is TGTGCCAGCAGCTTAGCGGGAGGGGCCACAGATACGCAGTATTTT. Translating gives CASSLAGGATDTQYF.